Below, 21 T cell receptor beta chains from the same sample are listed, as sequenced in a study of cytomegalovirus exposure and HLA in healthy donors. The data were produced by immunoSEQ multiplex PCR, yet TCRdb's version contains in-frame clones alone and is incomplete. The sample shows 100,000 to 120,000 clones, roughly 90% of them seen only once. Material: PBMCs. These receptors originate from a woman aged 25 to 39 in good health and CMV-seropositive.

The chain carries TRBV30 and TRBJ2-1, with 9 nucleotides matching TRBD1. The V gene end was trimmed by 4 bases and the J gene end by 0 bases; junction bases not matched to a gene: 16. This CDR3 comprises 19 residues. Germline V CDR1 and CDR2: GTSNPN, SVGIG (reference sequence). CDR3 in amino acids: CAWTRGQGVYEVSYNEQFF. CDR3 in DNA: TGTGCCTGGACTCGGGGACAGGGTGTCTACGAGGTCTCCTACAATGAGCAGTTCTTC.

This rearrangement joins TRBV18 to TRBJ1-2; D gene uncertain. Germline V gene sequence: CDR1 KGHSH, CDR2 LQKENI. The CDR3 totals 14 residues. The V and J ends lost 0 bases and 3 bases respectively, with 8 bases between them. In DNA form, the CDR3 reads TGTGCCAGCTCACCACCGCAGGCGTACTATGGCTACACCTTC. This encodes CASSPPQAYYGYTF.

The rearrangement links TRBV9 to TRBJ2-3; a weak D match, TRBD1 (8 bases). Germline V lookup: CDR1 SGDLS, CDR2 YYNGEE. The V end lost 4 bases, the J end lost 4 bases, and 13 bases lay between the germline ends. The CDR3 spans 14 residues. The CDR3 sequence is CASSSTGGADTQYF. In nucleotides, the CDR3 is TGTGCCAGCAGCTCCACAGGGGGGGCAGATACGCAGTATTTT.

This clone has more than one count but fewer than ten. V gene TRBV5-1 combines with J gene TRBJ1-3; 9 bases agree with TRBD1. The trim removed 3 bases at V and 1 base at J, leaving 8 bases unmatched. The CDR3 spans 17 residues. Germline CDR1 and CDR2: SGHRS and YFSETQ. CDR3 nucleotides: TGCGCCAGCAGCTCGGGACCGGGACAGGGTTCTGGAAACACCATATATTTT. It yields the protein CASSSGPGQGSGNTIYF.

The CDR3 nucleotides are TGCGCCAGCAGCCCCCTGGGTGGGGCCACCGGGGAGCTGTTTTTT. Its protein is CASSPLGGATGELFF. The chain carries TRBV5-1 and TRBJ2-2; TRBD1 might be the D (5 bases). Trimming removed 4 bases at V and 4 bases at J, with 14 bases between. The CDR3 runs to 15 residues. CDR1 and CDR2 (germline): SGHRS, YFSETQ.

J is TRBJ2-2 and V is TRBV19; maybe TRBD1 (5 bases). Per the germline V gene, CDR1 is LNHDA and CDR2 is SQIVND (reference sequence). The V and J ends lost 4 bases and 0 bases respectively, with 6 bases between them. The CDR3 loop spans 14 amino acids. The CDR3 spells CASSKGTNTGELFF. Written as DNA, the CDR3 is TGTGCCAGTAGTAAGGGGACGAACACCGGGGAGCTGTTTTTT.

The rearrangement links TRBV27 to TRBJ2-7; no definite D call. Trimming stripped 4 bases from V and 7 bases from J, with 8 bases between. The V gene's germline CDR1 is MNHEY and CDR2 SMNVEV (reference sequence). The CDR3 has 11 residues. This CDR3 reads CASSSTGEQYF. The CDR3 DNA follows: TGTGCCAGCAGTTCCACCGGGGAGCAGTACTTC.

This clone was counted once. The V gene is TRBV27, the J gene TRBJ2-5, with 8 bases lining up with TRBD1. The CDR3 runs to 16 residues. The germline V gene has CDR1 MNHEY and CDR2 SMNVEV (reference sequence). The V and J ends lost 0 bases and 5 bases, in that order; junction bases with no gene match: 8. CDR3 nucleotides: TGTGCCAGCAGTTTATCGAACGGACAGGGTGGGGAGACCCAGTACTTC. This encodes CASSLSNGQGGETQYF.

The rearrangement uses TRBV5-1 and TRBJ1-3, with a weak D call TRBD1 (5 bases). The CDR3 is 14 residues long. The V end was cut by 0 bases, the J end by 4 bases, with 8 bases between. Germline CDR1 reads SGHRS; CDR2 reads YFSETQ. The CDR3 is CASSLAGYGNTIYF. CDR3 nucleotides: TGCGCCAGCAGCTTGGCAGGGTACGGAAACACCATATATTTT.

The chain uses TRBV10-1 and TRBJ2-2; D unresolved. The CDR3 extends over 13 amino acids. Germline assignment: CDR1 WNHNN and CDR2 SYGVQD (reference sequence). V gave up 0 bases and J gave up 3 bases, with 2 bases separating them. The CDR3 protein is CASSESDTGELFF. CDR3 coding DNA: TGCGCCAGCAGTGAGTCCGACACCGGGGAGCTGTTTTTT.

The rearrangement uses TRBV25-1 and TRBJ1-6; no firm D call. Trimming cost V 2 bases and J 7 bases, with 9 bases left between them. Germline lookup yields CDR1 MGHDK and CDR2 SYGVNS. The CDR3 contains 14 residues. CDR3 sequence: CASSETVSNSPLHF. For the CDR3, the DNA is TGTGCCAGCAGTGAAACTGTCTCAAATTCACCCCTCCACTTT.

The chain employs TRBV19 and TRBJ2-5, with 10 bases identical to TRBD2. Germline V gives CDR1 LNHDA, CDR2 SQIVND (reference sequence). The length of the CDR3 is 19 residues. V dropped 2 bases and J dropped 4; count of bases not matched to a gene: 16. The CDR3: CASSIRLAGVKKGLETQYF. The CDR3 bases are TGTGCCAGTAGTATACGGCTAGCGGGAGTAAAGAAGGGTTTAGAGACCCAGTACTTC.

This chain uses TRBV19 with TRBJ2-3, with D maybe TRBD1 (5 bases). CDR1 and CDR2 (germline): LNHDA, SQIVND (reference sequence). The CDR3 consists of 16 residues. V dropped 3 bases and J dropped 6 bases, with 19 bases sitting between them. Here the CDR3 reads CASSMQGRALGDTQYF. DNA for the CDR3: TGTGCCAGTAGTATGCAGGGCAGGGCCCTTGGTGATACGCAGTATTTT.

The CDR3 DNA follows: TGTGCCAGCAGTACCGGACTGGGGAGGGAGCAGTACTTC. It is translated as CASSTGLGREQYF. The V and J genes are TRBV2 and TRBJ2-7; a weak D match, TRBD2 (6 bases). The CDR3 has 13 amino acids. From germline, CDR1 is SNHLY and CDR2 FYNNEI. Trimming removed 5 bases at V and 7 bases at J, with 15 bases between.

The chain employs TRBV6-1 and TRBJ2-5; 9 nucleotides line up with TRBD1. The CDR3 has 15 amino acids. Germline V gene sequence: CDR1 MNHNS, CDR2 SASEGT. The J segment lost 5 bases and the V segment lost 6 bases, leaving 10 bases of the junction unmatched. Here the CDR3 reads CASRPNRGRLETQYF. In DNA form, the CDR3 reads TGTGCCAGCAGACCAAACAGGGGGCGGCTCGAGACCCAGTACTTC.

This clone was detected a few times. The chain couples TRBV4-3 to TRBJ2-1; 8 nucleotides align to TRBD1. The CDR3 is made up of 13 amino acids. Losses at the gene ends were 4 bases for V and 9 bases for J; bases not matched to a gene: 5. The germline V gene encodes CDR1 LGHNA and CDR2 YSLEER. CDR3 nucleotide sequence: TGCGCCAGCAGCCCCGCGCAGGGGGCTGAGCAGTTCTTC. Protein: CASSPAQGAEQFF.

Comment on this clone: The junction departs from germline at one end; a sequencing error may be responsible. The rearrangement uses TRBV7-7 and TRBJ1-5, with D perhaps matching TRBD1 (5 bases). The length of the CDR3 is 16 residues. Germline V gene data show CDR1 as SSHAT and CDR2 as FNYEAQ (reference sequence). For the CDR3, the DNA is TGTGCTAGCAGCTTAGTTTGTGACAGAGGCAATCAGCCCCAGCATTTT. This encodes CASSLVCDRGNQPQHF.

There are a few counts of this clone. V usage is TRBV6-5 and J usage is TRBJ2-5; 9 bases line up with TRBD1. V was clipped by 4 bases and J by 4 bases; unmatched bases: 10. The germline V gene has CDR1 MNHEY and CDR2 SVGAGI. The CDR3 contains 16 residues. Written as DNA, the CDR3 is TGTGCCAGCAGTTTCCACCCGGGGACAGGGAGAGAGACCCAGTACTTC. Its translation: CASSFHPGTGRETQYF.

This clone was recorded only once. This sequence joins TRBV15 and TRBJ1-2; TRBD1 is a possible D gene (5 bases). Germline assignment: CDR1 LNHNV and CDR2 YYDKDF (reference sequence). Trimming took off 1 base at V and 4 bases at J, with 7 bases between the two ends. The CDR3 consists of 13 residues. The DNA of the CDR3 is TGTGCCACCAGCAGAGCCCAGGGCTATGGCTACACCTTC. Its protein product is CATSRAQGYGYTF.

V and J are TRBV7-9 and TRBJ2-3; possibly TRBD1 for D (6 bases). The germline CDR1 and CDR2 sequences are SEHNR and FQNEAQ (reference sequence). V was cut by 5 bases and J by 0 bases, with 15 bases left in between. The CDR3 is made up of 16 amino acids. In nucleotides, the CDR3 is TGTGCCAGCAGCCGCCTCGGACAGACGAGCACAGATACGCAGTATTTT. Translating gives CASSRLGQTSTDTQYF.

This clone was observed once. The rearrangement joins TRBV7-9 to TRBJ2-3, with D unclear. The CDR3 has 14 amino acids. Between the trimmed V and J ends, which lost 2 bases and 2 bases, there was a span of 8 bases. CDR1 and CDR2 from the germline V gene are SEHNR and FQNEAQ (reference sequence). The CDR3 DNA follows: TGTGCCAGCAGCTTAAGAGAATACACAGATACGCAGTATTTT. As protein: CASSLREYTDTQYF. The full variable domain, with the rest looked up from reference TRBV7-9 and TRBJ2-3, is DTGVSQNPRHKITKRGQNVTFRCDPISEHNRLYWYRQTLGQGPEFLTYFQNEAQLEKSRLLSDRFSAERPKGSFSTLEIQRTEQGDSAMYLCASSLREYTDTQYFGPGTRLTVL.